These 27 T cell receptor beta chains came from one sample sequenced in a study of OX40 agonist ivuxolimab in advanced cancers. Method: immunoSEQ multiplex PCR; TCRdb's copy keeps in-frame clones and lacks some. This table has about 100,000 clones, roughly 91% appearing once. The sequencing here drew on CD4+ or CD8+ T cells sorted from blood, taken in a trial of the OX40 agonist ivuxolimab. Receptor source: an adult with an advanced solid tumor such as melanoma, head and neck, liver or kidney cancer.

The rearrangement links TRBV7-2 to TRBJ2-1, with 8 bases fitting TRBD1. CDR3 length equals 15 residues. The junction had 10 bases not matched to a gene; V was cut back by 5 bases and J by 7 bases. Germline CDR1 reads SGHTA; CDR2 reads FQGNSA. The chain's CDR3 is CASSLRTGRENEQFF. As DNA, the CDR3 is TGTGCCAGCAGCCTTAGGACAGGGAGAGAGAATGAGCAGTTCTTC.

The chain is built from TRBV19 and TRBJ1-4, with D unresolved. Germline assignment: CDR1 LNHDA and CDR2 SQIVND (reference sequence). V was trimmed by 3 bases and J by 5 bases, leaving 13 bases between them. The CDR3 runs 15 residues. CDR3 in amino acids: CASSIPTTVNEKLFF. The CDR3 bases are TGTGCCAGTAGTATCCCCACGACGGTGAATGAAAAACTGTTTTTT.

A note on this clone: This is likely a read error, given that the CDR3 carries no conserved phenylalanine or tryptophan at its end. Because the CDR3's place on the DNA is in doubt, the DNA is left out and the CDR3 is given as listed by TCRdb. The rearrangement uses TRBV6-7 and TRBJ2-3. TRBV6-7 has ORF status, its function being uncertain. 10 amino acids form the CDR3, both terminal residues included. CDR3 residues: CASSYSARTL.

The rearrangement links TRBV27 to TRBJ2-7, with 10 bases fitting TRBD1. Germline assignment: CDR1 MNHEY and CDR2 SMNVEV (reference sequence). The V segment lost 6 bases and the J segment 5 bases; nucleotides outside the gene matches: 10. CDR3 length: 15 residues. The CDR3 reads CASRTTGGKFDEQYF. The CDR3 DNA is TGTGCCAGCAGGACGACAGGGGGCAAATTCGACGAGCAGTACTTC.

The sample holds one count of this clone. The junction differs from germline at one of its ends, possibly a read error. The chain combines TRBV5-1 with TRBJ2-6; D is ambiguous. The CDR3 runs 13 residues. Germline values: CDR1 SGHRS, CDR2 YFSETQ. The CDR3 reads CASTTSVANVLTF. In DNA, the CDR3 is TGCGCCAGCACCACGTCTGTGGCCAACGTCCTGACTTTC. The entire variable domain, with the rest obtained from reference TRBV5-1 and TRBJ2-6, is as follows: KAGVTQTPRYLIKTRGQQVTLSCSPISGHRSVSWYQQTPGQGLQFLFEYFSETQRNKGNFPGRFSGRQFSNSRSEMNVSTLELGDSALYLCASTTSVANVLTFGAGSRLTVL.

This clone was recorded once. The chain combines TRBV10-2 with TRBJ2-7; the match to TRBD1 covers 7 bases. Germline V gene data show CDR1 as WSHSY and CDR2 as SAAADI. Trimming cost V 7 bases and J 0 bases; bases outside gene matches: 0. This CDR3 is 12 amino acids long. This CDR3 is CASNRGSYEQYF. The CDR3 DNA is TGCGCCAGCAACAGGGGCTCCTACGAGCAGTACTTC.

V usage is TRBV7-6 and J usage is TRBJ2-7; D is ambiguous. The germline V gene encodes CDR1 SGHVS and CDR2 FNYEAQ. The germline V and J ends were trimmed by 1 base and 0 bases, with 10 bases remaining between them. The CDR3 sequence is 15 residues long. CDR3 bases: TGTGCCAGCAGCTTAGACCTGACCCACTCCTACGAGCAGTACTTC. It codes for CASSLDLTHSYEQYF. The full variable domain, its missing parts supplied by reference TRBV7-6 and TRBJ2-7, is GAGVSQSPRYKVTKRGQDVALRCDPISGHVSLYWYRQALGQGPEFLTYFNYEAQQDKSGLPNDRFSAERPEGSISTLTIQRTEQRDSAMYRCASSLDLTHSYEQYFGPGTRLTVT.

The CDR3: CASSSNNSPLHF. CDR3 nucleotide sequence: TGTGCCAGCAGTTCTAACAATTCACCCCTCCACTTT. This chain connects TRBV28 to TRBJ1-6; D remains unclear. Trimming stripped 4 bases from V and 7 bases from J, with 5 bases between. Per germline, CDR1 MDHEN and CDR2 SYDVKM. CDR3 length: 12 amino acids.

Here the CDR3 reads CASSLGTSDTQYF. The CDR3 coding sequence is TGTGCCAGCAGCTTAGGAACCTCAGATACGCAGTATTTT. The V call is TRBV7-2, the J call TRBJ2-3; D not resolved. Germline V gene lookup returns CDR1 SGHTA and CDR2 FQGNSA. V lost 1 base, J lost 4 bases, and 6 bases lay in between. The CDR3 extends over 13 amino acids.

This chain joins TRBV7-2 and TRBJ2-5; 9 bases line up with TRBD1. This CDR3 comprises 16 residues. V shed 2 bases and J 3 bases; nucleotides not matched to a gene: 7. Germline lookup yields CDR1 SGHTA and CDR2 FQGNSA. Here the CDR3 reads CASSLIPGQGEETQYF. The CDR3 bases are TGTGCCAGCAGCTTAATTCCGGGACAGGGTGAAGAGACCCAGTACTTC.

The chain carries TRBV27 and TRBJ2-7; TRBD2 matches at 11 bases. V shed 6 bases and J 0 bases; nucleotides not matched to a gene: 13. CDR3 length: 18 residues. Per germline, CDR1 MNHEY and CDR2 SMNVEV (reference sequence). The chain's CDR3 is CASSATSGRIRSSYEQYF. The CDR3 nucleotides read TGTGCCAGCAGCGCTACTAGCGGGAGAATTAGAAGCTCCTACGAGCAGTACTTC.

The chain employs TRBV5-6 and TRBJ2-7; maybe TRBD2 (6 bases). From germline, CDR1 is SGHDT and CDR2 YYEEEE. V gave up 6 bases and J gave up 2 bases, with 21 bases separating them. CDR3 length: 16 amino acids. Written as DNA, the CDR3 is TGTGCCAGCAAACCGAAACGGGACTCCTATCCCTACGAGCAGTACTTC. Translation gives CASKPKRDSYPYEQYF. Complete variable domain (other parts from reference TRBV5-6 and TRBJ2-7): DAGVTQSPTHLIKTRGQQVTLRCSPKSGHDTVSWYQQALGQGPQFIFQYYEEEERQRGNFPDRFSGHQFPNYSSELNVNALLLGDSALYLCASKPKRDSYPYEQYFGPGTRLTVT.

The chain combines TRBV2 with TRBJ2-1; the D gene is possibly TRBD2 (5 bases). Germline lookup yields CDR1 SNHLY and CDR2 FYNNEI. Deletions cut 3 bases from V and 5 bases from J, with 11 bases between. The CDR3 runs 14 residues. The CDR3 region is CASSDGLADNEQFF. In DNA form, the CDR3 reads TGTGCCAGCAGTGACGGGCTAGCAGACAATGAGCAGTTCTTC.

This chain connects TRBV7-2 to TRBJ2-5, with 8 bases aligning to TRBD2. Germline trimming cut 3 bases from V and 5 bases from J; bases unmatched to any gene: 8. The CDR3 runs 15 residues. In germline, CDR1 is SGHTA, CDR2 FQGNSA. The CDR3 bases are TGTGCCAGCAGCTTTAGCGGGGTTCTTGGGGAGACCCAGTACTTC. It encodes CASSFSGVLGETQYF. The full variable domain, its missing parts supplied by reference TRBV7-2 and TRBJ2-5, is GAGVSQSPSNKVTEKGKDVELRCDPISGHTALYWYRQSLGQGLEFLIYFQGNSAPDKSGLPSDRFSAERTGGSVSTLTIQRTQQEDSAVYLCASSFSGVLGETQYFGPGTRLLVL.

This CDR3 is CASSQDLGTGIGGPQHF. CDR3 DNA sequence: TGCGCCAGCAGCCAAGATTTAGGGACGGGGATCGGGGGGCCCCAGCATTTT. The chain has TRBV4-1 and TRBJ1-5; perhaps TRBD1 as D (5 bases). Between the trimmed V and J ends, which lost 0 bases and 9 bases, there was a span of 21 bases. Germline V gene data show CDR1 as MGHRA and CDR2 as YSYEKL. The length of the CDR3 is 17 residues.

V usage is TRBV30 and J usage is TRBJ2-3; 16 nucleotides match TRBD2. The germline CDR1 and CDR2 sequences are GTSNPN and SVGIG (reference sequence). The V gene end was trimmed by 2 bases and the J gene end by 5 bases; junction bases not matched to a gene: 4. The CDR3 is made up of 16 amino acids. This CDR3 is CAWSTGTSGGEDTQYF. The CDR3 DNA is TGTGCCTGGAGTACGGGGACTAGCGGGGGGGAAGATACGCAGTATTTT. The full variable domain, its missing parts supplied by reference TRBV30 and TRBJ2-3, is SQTIHQWPATLVQPVGSPLSLECTVEGTSNPNLYWYRQAAGRGLQLLFYSVGIGQISSEVPQNLSASRPQDRQFILSSKKLLLSDSGFYLCAWSTGTSGGEDTQYFGPGTRLTVL.

V gene TRBV4-1 combines with J gene TRBJ1-6; D remains unclear. Germline V CDR1 and CDR2: MGHRA, YSYEKL. This CDR3 has 18 residues. Trimming pared 0 bases from V and 0 bases from J, leaving 12 bases between. CDR3 sequence reads: CASSQDFGQSSYNSPLHF. The CDR3 DNA is TGCGCCAGCAGCCAAGATTTCGGTCAGAGCTCCTATAATTCACCCCTCCACTTT.

The CDR3 region is CASSPQKGASPHTIYF. The DNA for the CDR3 is TGTGCCAGCAGCCCCCAGAAGGGGGCTAGTCCTCACACCATATATTTT. The gene calls are TRBV5-5 and TRBJ1-3, with TRBD1 identical over 7 bases. CDR3 length: 16 amino acids. J lost 8 bases, V lost 4 bases, and 15 bases had no gene match. The V gene's germline CDR1 is SGHKS and CDR2 YYEKEE (reference sequence).

V gene TRBV5-4 combines with J gene TRBJ2-1; 11 positions agree with TRBD2. The length of the CDR3 is 15 residues. The germline V gene has CDR1 SGHNT and CDR2 YYREEE (reference sequence). The junction had 4 bases not matched to a gene; V was cut back by 4 bases and J by 4 bases. The CDR3 nucleotides are TGTGCCAGCAGCCAGACTAGCGGGACTTACAATGAGCAGTTCTTC. Translating gives CASSQTSGTYNEQFF. Full variable domain (rest looked up from reference TRBV5-4 and TRBJ2-1): ETGVTQSPTHLIKTRGQQVTLRCSSQSGHNTVSWYQQALGQGPQFIFQYYREEENGRGNFPPRFSGLQFPNYSSELNVNALELDDSALYLCASSQTSGTYNEQFFGPGTRLTVL.

This clone came up once. The J gene is TRBJ2-5, the V gene TRBV7-9; no definite D call. The V gene lost 5 bases and the J gene lost 0 bases, with 4 bases spanning the gap. In germline, CDR1 is SEHNR, CDR2 FQNEAQ (reference sequence). The CDR3 runs to 12 residues. The CDR3 here is CASSIDQETQYF. CDR3 DNA: TGTGCCAGCAGCATCGACCAAGAGACCCAGTACTTC. The full variable domain, its missing parts supplied by reference TRBV7-9 and TRBJ2-5, is DTGVSQNPRHKITKRGQNVTFRCDPISEHNRLYWYRQTLGQGPEFLTYFQNEAQLEKSRLLSDRFSAERPKGSFSTLEIQRTEQGDSAMYLCASSIDQETQYFGPGTRLLVL.

The chain links TRBV5-1 to TRBJ2-1; TRBD1 aligns across 7 bases. This CDR3 has 17 amino acids. V lost 4 bases, J lost 5 bases, and 15 bases stayed unmatched. CDR1 is SGHRS and CDR2 is YFSETQ in the germline V gene. The CDR3 DNA reads as TGCGCCAGCAGCCCTCGGACAGGCGGGTCCTCGGACAATGAGCAGTTCTTC. As protein: CASSPRTGGSSDNEQFF.

V usage is TRBV5-6 and J usage is TRBJ2-3; D is possibly TRBD2 (6 bases). Germline CDR1 SGHDT, CDR2 YYEEEE. V shed 3 bases and J shed 2 bases, with 16 bases lying between them. CDR3 length: 16 amino acids. The CDR3 DNA is TGTGCCAGCAGCTGGAGGGACTCTACAAACACAGATACGCAGTATTTT. This gives the protein CASSWRDSTNTDTQYF.

This clone showed up just once. The chain couples TRBV6-1 to TRBJ1-2; no definite D call. CDR1 is MNHNS, CDR2 SASEGT, per germline. V was trimmed by 1 base and J by 6 bases, leaving 12 bases between them. The CDR3 spans 14 residues. The CDR3 region has the DNA TGTGCCAGCAGTGAAGTCCACGGAGTTGATGGCTACACCTTC. Translating gives CASSEVHGVDGYTF.

In regard to this clone: The junction does not match germline at one end; this may be a read error. This chain uses TRBV2 with TRBJ2-7, with 8 bases aligning to TRBD1. The CDR3 contains 12 residues. The germline V gene encodes CDR1 SNHLY and CDR2 FYNNEI. CDR3 nucleotide sequence: TGTGCCAGCCGCGAGCCCGGACAGGGTCTTTTTTTC. Amino acids: CASREPGQGLFF. Full variable domain (rest looked up from reference TRBV2 and TRBJ2-7): EPEVTQTPSHQVTQMGQEVILRCVPISNHLYFYWYRQILGQKVEFLVSFYNNEISEKSEIFDDQFSVERPDGSNFTLKIRSTKLEDSAMYFCASREPGQGLFFGPGTRLTVT.

This clone was recorded only once. V usage is TRBV18 and J usage is TRBJ2-2; D gene ambiguous. Germline-derived CDR1 and CDR2 are KGHSH and LQKENI. CDR3 size: 17 residues. V lost 0 bases to trimming and J lost 3 bases, with 14 bases between them. CDR3 DNA sequence: TGTGCCAGCTCACCACCGAGTAGGAAAGTCGACACCGGGGAGCTGTTTTTT. Encoded protein: CASSPPSRKVDTGELFF.

This clone was counted a few times. This chain connects TRBV5-1 to TRBJ2-1; D ambiguous. V lost 0 bases to trimming and J lost 4 bases, with 5 bases between them. The length of the CDR3 is 13 residues. CDR1 and CDR2 from the germline V gene are SGHRS and YFSETQ. CDR3 protein: CASSLGSYNEQFF. The CDR3 DNA reads TGCGCCAGCAGCTTGGGCAGTTACAATGAGCAGTTCTTC.

The chain uses TRBV30 and TRBJ2-7, with TRBD1 identical over 8 bases. CDR1 is GTSNPN and CDR2 is SVGIG in the germline V gene (reference sequence). V lost 5 bases, J lost 5 bases, and 5 bases stayed unmatched. CDR3 length: 12 amino acids. DNA for the CDR3: TGTGCCTGGGGTGGACAGGGACACGAGCAGTACTTC. Its translation: CAWGGQGHEQYF.